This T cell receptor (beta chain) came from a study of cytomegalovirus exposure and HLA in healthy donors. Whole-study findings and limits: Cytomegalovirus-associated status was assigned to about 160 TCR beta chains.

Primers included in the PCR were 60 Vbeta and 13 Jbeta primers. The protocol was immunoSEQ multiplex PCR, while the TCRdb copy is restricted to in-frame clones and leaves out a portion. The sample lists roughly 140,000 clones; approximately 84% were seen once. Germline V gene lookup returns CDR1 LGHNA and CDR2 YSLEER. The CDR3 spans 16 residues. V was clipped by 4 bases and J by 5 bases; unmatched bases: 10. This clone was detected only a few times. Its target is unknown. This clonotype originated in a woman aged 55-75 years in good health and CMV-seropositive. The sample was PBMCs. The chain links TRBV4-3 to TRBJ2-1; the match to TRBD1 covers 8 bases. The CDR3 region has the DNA TGCGCCAGCAGCCTATTTGCGGGACAGGCTAACAATGAGCAGTTCTTC. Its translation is CASSLFAGQANNEQFF.